This TCR beta chain was recorded in a study of CD8 T cells in ankylosing spondylitis. TCRdb called the 5' RACE reads again in MiXCR, with one record for every CDR3 protein. The profile covers 180,000 or so distinct CDR3 sequences, with roughly 11% appearing a single time and roughly 29% taken by the ten largest. This clonotype was seen a handful of times. Germline CDR1 DFQATT, CDR2 SNEGSKA (reference sequence). Deletions cut 1 base from V and 2 bases from J, with 14 bases between. The CDR3 length is 15 residues. V usage is TRBV20-1 and J usage is TRBJ2-5; perhaps TRBD1 as D (5 bases). This receptor was taken from a male donor with ankylosing spondylitis or in good health (not recorded which). Sequences were obtained from blood, either unsorted or a sorted T cell fraction (not recorded which). The CDR3 loop is CSARGPDTPQETQYF. CDR3 nucleotides: TGCAGTGCTAGAGGCCCGGACACCCCTCAAGAGACCCAGTACTTC.